This section outlines one T cell receptor beta chain sequence together with its context. This record comes from a study of blood T cell repertoires in COVID-19. In the study overall: COVID-19 samples collected from the United States, Italy and Spain covered acute and convalescent phases.

V lost 0 bases and J lost 3; bases outside the gene matches: 1. Germline V gives CDR1 MNHNY, CDR2 SVGAGI (reference sequence). The CDR3 loop spans 14 amino acids. Per the study methods: Counts of nucleated cells, estimated from reference gene primer amplification, were obtained. Repertoires were generated with immunoSEQ multiplex PCR, while TCRdb's copy carries only in-frame clones and drops some. V and J calls and clone size are as listed in that table; D and trimming were resolved from the DNA. The repertoire includes 85,000 to 100,000 clones, about 71% of them detected once, and 20% to 25% sits in the top ten.

Specimen: peripheral blood. The sequence came from a woman aged 55-69 years in a cohort sampled during active or convalescent COVID-19. The chain carries TRBV6-6 and TRBJ1-2; 7 nucleotides align to TRBD1. The CDR3 spells CASSYSTGYYGYTF. CDR3 in DNA: TGTGCCAGCAGTTACTCGACAGGGTACTATGGCTACACCTTC.